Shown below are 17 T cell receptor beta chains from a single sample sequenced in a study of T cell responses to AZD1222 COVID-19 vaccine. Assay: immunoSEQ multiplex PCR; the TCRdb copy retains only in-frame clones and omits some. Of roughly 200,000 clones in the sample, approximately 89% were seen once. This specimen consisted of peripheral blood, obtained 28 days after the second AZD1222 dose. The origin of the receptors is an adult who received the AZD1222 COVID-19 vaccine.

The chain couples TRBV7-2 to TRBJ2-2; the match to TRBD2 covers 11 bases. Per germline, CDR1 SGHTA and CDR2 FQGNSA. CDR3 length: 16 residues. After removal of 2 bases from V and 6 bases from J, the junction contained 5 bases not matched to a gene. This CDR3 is CASSLLAGGIPGELFF. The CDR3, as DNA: TGTGCCAGCAGCTTATTAGCGGGAGGGATCCCCGGGGAGCTGTTTTTT. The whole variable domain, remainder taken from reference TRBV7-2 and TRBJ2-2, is GAGVSQSPSNKVTEKGKDVELRCDPISGHTALYWYRQSLGQGLEFLIYFQGNSAPDKSGLPSDRFSAERTGGSVSTLTIQRTQQEDSAVYLCASSLLAGGIPGELFFGEGSRLTVL.

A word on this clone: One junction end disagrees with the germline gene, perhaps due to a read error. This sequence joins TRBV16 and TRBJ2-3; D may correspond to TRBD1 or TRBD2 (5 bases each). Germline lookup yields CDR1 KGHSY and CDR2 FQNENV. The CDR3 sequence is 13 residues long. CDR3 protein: CASSQTTGDQTKF. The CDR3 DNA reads TGTGCCAGCAGCCAAACCACCGGGGACCAGACAAAATTT.

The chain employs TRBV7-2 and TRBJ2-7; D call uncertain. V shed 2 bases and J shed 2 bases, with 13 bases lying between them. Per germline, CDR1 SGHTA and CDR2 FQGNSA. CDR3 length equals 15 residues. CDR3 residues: CASSLPPAAPYEQYF. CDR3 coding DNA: TGTGCCAGCAGCTTACCGCCTGCGGCACCCTACGAGCAGTACTTC.

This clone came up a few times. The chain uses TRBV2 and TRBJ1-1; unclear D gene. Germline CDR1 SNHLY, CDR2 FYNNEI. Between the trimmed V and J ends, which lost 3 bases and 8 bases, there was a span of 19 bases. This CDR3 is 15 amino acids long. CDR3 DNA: TGTGCCAGCAGTGAGTGGGGAGGGAGTGGCATAGAAGCTTTCTTT. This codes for CASSEWGGSGIEAFF. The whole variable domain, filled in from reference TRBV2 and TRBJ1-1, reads EPEVTQTPSHQVTQMGQEVILRCVPISNHLYFYWYRQILGQKVEFLVSFYNNEISEKSEIFDDQFSVERPDGSNFTLKIRSTKLEDSAMYFCASSEWGGSGIEAFFGQGTRLTVV.

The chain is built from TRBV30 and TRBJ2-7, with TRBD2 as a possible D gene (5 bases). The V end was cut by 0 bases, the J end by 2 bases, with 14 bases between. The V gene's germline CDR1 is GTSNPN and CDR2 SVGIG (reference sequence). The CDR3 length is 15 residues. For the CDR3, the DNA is TGTGCCTGGAGTGTATTCGGTCGAGGGACCTACGAGCAGTACTTC. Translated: CAWSVFGRGTYEQYF.

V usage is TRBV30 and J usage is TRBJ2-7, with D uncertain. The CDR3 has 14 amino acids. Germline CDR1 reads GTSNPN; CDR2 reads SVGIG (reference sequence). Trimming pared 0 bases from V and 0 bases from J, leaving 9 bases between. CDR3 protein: CAWSVGLGSYEQYF. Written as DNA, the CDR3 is TGTGCCTGGAGTGTAGGGCTGGGCTCCTACGAGCAGTACTTC.

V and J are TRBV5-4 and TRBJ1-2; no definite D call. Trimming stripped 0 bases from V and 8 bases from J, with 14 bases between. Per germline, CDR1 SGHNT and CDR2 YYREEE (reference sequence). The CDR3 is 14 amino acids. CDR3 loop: CASSLGTAPGGYTF. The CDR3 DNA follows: TGTGCCAGCAGCTTGGGGACTGCACCGGGGGGCTACACCTTC.

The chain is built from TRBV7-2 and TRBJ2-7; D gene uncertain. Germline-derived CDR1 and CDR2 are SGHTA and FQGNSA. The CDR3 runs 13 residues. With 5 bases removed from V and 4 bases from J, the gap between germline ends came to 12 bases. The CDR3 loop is CASSPYLSYEQYF. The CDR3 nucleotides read TGTGCCAGCAGCCCCTACCTGTCTTACGAGCAGTACTTC.

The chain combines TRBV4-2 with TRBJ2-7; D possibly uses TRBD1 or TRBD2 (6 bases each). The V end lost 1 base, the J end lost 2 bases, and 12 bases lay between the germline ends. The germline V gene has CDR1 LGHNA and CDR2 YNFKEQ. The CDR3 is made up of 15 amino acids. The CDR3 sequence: CASSQAGADAYEQYF. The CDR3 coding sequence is TGTGCCAGCAGCCAAGCGGGGGCAGACGCCTACGAGCAGTACTTC.

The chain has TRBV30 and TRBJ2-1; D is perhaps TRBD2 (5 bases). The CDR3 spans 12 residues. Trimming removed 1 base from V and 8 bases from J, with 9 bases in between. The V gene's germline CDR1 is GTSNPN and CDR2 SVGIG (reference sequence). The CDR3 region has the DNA TGTGCCTGGAGTGGACGACTACATGAGCAGTTCTTC. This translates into CAWSGRLHEQFF.

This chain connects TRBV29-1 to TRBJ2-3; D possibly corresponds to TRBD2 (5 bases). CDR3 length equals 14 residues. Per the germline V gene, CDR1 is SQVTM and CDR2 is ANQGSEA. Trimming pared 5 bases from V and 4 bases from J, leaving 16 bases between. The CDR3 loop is CSVPSLSTSDTQYF. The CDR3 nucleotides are TGCAGCGTTCCTAGCCTCTCTACTTCAGATACGCAGTATTTT.

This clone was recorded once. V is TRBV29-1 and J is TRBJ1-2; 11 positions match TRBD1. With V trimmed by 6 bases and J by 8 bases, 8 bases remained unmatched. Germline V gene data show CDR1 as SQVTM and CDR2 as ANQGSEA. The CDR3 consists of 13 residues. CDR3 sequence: CSVPRTGGSGYTF. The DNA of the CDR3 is TGCAGCGTCCCCAGGACAGGGGGCTCGGGCTACACCTTC.

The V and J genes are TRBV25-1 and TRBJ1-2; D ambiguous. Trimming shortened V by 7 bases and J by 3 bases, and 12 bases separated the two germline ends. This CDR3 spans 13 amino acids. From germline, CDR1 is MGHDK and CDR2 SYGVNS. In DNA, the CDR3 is TGTGCCAGCACCGGGGTATTCGACTATGGCTACACCTTC. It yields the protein CASTGVFDYGYTF.

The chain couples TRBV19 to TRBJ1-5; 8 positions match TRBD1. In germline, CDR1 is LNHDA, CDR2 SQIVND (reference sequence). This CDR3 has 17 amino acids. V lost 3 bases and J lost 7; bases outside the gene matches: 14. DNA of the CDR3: TGTGCCAGTAGTATTTTCGGCAGGGGGCCGAAACGGCAGCCCCAGCATTTT. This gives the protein CASSIFGRGPKRQPQHF.

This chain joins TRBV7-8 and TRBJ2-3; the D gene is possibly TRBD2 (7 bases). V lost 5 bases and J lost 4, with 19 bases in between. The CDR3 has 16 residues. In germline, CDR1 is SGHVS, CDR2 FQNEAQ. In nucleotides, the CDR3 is TGTGCCAGCAGCCCGCGGGGGCTAGTGCGGGCAGATACGCAGTATTTT. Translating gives CASSPRGLVRADTQYF.

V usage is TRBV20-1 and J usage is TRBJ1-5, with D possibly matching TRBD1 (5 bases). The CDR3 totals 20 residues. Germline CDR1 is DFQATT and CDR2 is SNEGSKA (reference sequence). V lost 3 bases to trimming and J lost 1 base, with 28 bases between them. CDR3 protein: CSASRGWGQGRSLSNQPQHF. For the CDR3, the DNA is TGCAGTGCTAGTAGGGGTTGGGGTCAGGGAAGGAGCCTAAGCAATCAGCCCCAGCATTTT.

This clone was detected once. The DNA for the CDR3 is TGTGCTAGTAGCCGGGACAGGGGAAACCAAGAGACCCAGTACTTC. Protein sequence: CASSRDRGNQETQYF. The rearrangement joins TRBV12-5 to TRBJ2-5; 10 nucleotides agree with TRBD1. Germline assignment: CDR1 LGHNT and CDR2 FRNRAP. The CDR3 contains 15 residues. V shed 8 bases, J shed 0 bases, and the junction held 6 bases outside the gene matches.